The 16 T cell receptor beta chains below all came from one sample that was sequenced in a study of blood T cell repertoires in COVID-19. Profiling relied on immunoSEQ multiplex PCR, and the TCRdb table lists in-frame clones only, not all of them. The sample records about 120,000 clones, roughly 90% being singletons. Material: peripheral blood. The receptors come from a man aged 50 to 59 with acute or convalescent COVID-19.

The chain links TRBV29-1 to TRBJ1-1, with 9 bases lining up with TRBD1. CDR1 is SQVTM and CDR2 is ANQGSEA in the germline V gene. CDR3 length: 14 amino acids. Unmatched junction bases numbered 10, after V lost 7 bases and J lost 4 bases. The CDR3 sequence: CSARPQGAGTEAFF. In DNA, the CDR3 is TGCAGCGCGCGCCCACAGGGGGCCGGCACTGAAGCTTTCTTT.

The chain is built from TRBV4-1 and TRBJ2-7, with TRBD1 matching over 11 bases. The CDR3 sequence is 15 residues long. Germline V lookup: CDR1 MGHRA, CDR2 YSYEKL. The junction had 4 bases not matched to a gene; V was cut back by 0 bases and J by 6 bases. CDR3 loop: CASSQEGTGGREQYF. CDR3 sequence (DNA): TGCGCCAGCAGCCAAGAAGGGACAGGGGGACGCGAGCAGTACTTC.

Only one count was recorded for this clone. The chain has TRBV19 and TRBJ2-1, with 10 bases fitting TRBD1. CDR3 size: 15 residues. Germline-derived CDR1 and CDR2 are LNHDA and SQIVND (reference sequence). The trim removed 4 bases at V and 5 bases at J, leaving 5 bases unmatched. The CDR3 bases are TGTGCCAGTAGTAGGGGACAGGGGTGGAACAATGAGCAGTTCTTC. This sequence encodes CASSRGQGWNNEQFF.

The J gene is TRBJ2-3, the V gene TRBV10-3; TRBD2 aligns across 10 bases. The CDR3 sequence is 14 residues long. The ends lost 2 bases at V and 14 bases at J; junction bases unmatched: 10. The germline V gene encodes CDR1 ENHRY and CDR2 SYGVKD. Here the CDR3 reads CAISEGLAGAEWYF. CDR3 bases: TGTGCCATCAGTGAGGGGCTAGCGGGGGCCGAGTGGTATTTT.

CDR3 nucleotides: TGTGCCAGCAGCGTAGATCCGGGTTCTGGAAACACCATATATTTT. Translating gives CASSVDPGSGNTIYF. The rearrangement links TRBV9 to TRBJ1-3; D call uncertain. The V gene lost 0 bases and the J gene lost 1 base, with 8 bases spanning the gap. The germline CDR1 and CDR2 sequences are SGDLS and YYNGEE. The CDR3 totals 15 residues.

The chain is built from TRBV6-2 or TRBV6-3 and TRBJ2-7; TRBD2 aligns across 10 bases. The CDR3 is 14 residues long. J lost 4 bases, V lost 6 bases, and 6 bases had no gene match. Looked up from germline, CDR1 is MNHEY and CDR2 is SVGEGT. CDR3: CASSYWTSGYEQYF. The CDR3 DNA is TGTGCCAGCAGCTATTGGACTAGCGGTTACGAGCAGTACTTC.

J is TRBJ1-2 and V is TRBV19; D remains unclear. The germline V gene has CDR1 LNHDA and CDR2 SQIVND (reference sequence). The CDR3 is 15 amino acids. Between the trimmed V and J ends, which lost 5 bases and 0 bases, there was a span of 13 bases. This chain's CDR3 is CASSGRTAANYGYTF. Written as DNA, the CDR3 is TGTGCCAGTAGTGGTCGAACAGCAGCTAACTATGGCTACACCTTC.

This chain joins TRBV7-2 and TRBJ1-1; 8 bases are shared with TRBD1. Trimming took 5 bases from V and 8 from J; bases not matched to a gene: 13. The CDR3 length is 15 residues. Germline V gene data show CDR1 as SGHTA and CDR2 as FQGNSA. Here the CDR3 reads CASSGPFQGAMEAFF. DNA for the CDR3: TGTGCCAGCAGCGGGCCGTTCCAGGGGGCTATGGAAGCTTTCTTT. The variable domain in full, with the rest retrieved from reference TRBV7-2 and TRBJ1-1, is GAGVSQSPSNKVTEKGKDVELRCDPISGHTALYWYRQSLGQGLEFLIYFQGNSAPDKSGLPSDRFSAERTGGSVSTLTIQRTQQEDSAVYLCASSGPFQGAMEAFFGQGTRLTVV.

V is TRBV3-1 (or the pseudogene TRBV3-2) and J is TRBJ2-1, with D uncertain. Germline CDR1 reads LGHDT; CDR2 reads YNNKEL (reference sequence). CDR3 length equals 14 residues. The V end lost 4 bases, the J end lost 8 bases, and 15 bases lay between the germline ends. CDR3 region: CASSPNPTEDEQFF. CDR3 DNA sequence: TGTGCCAGCAGCCCGAACCCGACCGAGGATGAGCAGTTCTTC.

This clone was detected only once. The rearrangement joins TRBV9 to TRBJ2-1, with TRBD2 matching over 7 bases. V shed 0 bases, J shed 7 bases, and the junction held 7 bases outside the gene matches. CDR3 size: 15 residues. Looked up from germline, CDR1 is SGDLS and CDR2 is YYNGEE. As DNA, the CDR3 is TGTGCCAGCAGCGTAGGGACGGGAGGTAGGAATGAGCAGTTCTTC. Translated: CASSVGTGGRNEQFF.

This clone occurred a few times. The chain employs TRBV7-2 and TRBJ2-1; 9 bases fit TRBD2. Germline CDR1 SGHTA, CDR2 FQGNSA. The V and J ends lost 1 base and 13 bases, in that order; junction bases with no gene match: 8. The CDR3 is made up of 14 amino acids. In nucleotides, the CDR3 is TGTGCCAGCAGCTTAGGTCCTAGCGGGGCCCATCAGTTCTTC. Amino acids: CASSLGPSGAHQFF.

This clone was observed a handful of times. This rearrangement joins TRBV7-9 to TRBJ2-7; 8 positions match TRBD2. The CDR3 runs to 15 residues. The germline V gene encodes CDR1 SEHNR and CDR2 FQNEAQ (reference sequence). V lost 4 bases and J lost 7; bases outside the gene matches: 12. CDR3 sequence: CASSSALGLAGEQYF. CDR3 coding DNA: TGTGCCAGCAGCTCGGCCCTTGGACTAGCTGGTGAGCAGTACTTC.

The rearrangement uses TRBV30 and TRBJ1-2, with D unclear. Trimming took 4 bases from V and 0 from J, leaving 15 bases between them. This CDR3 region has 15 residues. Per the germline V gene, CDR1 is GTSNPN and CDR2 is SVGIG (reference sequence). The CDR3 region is CAWTRTPGANYGYTF. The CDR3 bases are TGTGCCTGGACTCGGACGCCGGGAGCTAACTATGGCTACACCTTC.

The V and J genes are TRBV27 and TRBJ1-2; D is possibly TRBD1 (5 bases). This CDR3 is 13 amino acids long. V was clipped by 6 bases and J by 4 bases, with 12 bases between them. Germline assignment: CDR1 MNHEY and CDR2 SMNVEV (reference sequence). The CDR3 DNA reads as TGTGCCAGCAGGCCCCAGGGAACCTATGGCTACACCTTC. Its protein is CASRPQGTYGYTF.

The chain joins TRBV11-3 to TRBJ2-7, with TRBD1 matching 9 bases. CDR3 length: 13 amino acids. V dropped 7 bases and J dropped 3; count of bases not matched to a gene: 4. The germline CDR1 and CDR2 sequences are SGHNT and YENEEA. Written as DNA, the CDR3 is TGTGCCAGCACCAGGGGACAGGGCTACGAGCAGTACTTC. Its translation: CASTRGQGYEQYF.

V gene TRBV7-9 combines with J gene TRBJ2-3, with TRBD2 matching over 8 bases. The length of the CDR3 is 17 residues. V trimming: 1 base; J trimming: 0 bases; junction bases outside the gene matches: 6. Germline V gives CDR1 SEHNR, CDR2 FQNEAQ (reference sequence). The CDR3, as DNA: TGTGCCAGCAGCTTAGACCTTGGCGGGAGGAGCACAGATACGCAGTATTTT. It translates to CASSLDLGGRSTDTQYF.